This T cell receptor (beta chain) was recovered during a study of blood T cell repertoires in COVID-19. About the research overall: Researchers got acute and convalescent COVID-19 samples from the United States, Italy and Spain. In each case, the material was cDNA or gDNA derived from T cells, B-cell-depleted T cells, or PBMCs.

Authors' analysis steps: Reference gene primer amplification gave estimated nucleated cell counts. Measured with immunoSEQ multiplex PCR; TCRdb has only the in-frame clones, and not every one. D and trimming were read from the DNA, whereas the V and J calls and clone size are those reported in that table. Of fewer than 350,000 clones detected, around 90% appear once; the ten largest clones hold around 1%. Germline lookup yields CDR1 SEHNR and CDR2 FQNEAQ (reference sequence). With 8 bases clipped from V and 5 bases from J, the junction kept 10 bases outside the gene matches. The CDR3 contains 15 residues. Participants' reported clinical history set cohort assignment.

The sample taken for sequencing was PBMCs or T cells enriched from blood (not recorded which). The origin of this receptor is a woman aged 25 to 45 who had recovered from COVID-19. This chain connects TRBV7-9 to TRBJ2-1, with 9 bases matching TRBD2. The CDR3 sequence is CASQWAGGQDNEQFF. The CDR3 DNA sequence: TGTGCCAGCCAGTGGGCGGGAGGGCAGGACAATGAGCAGTTCTTC.